This T cell receptor (beta chain) originates from a study of blood T cell repertoires in COVID-19. Study-level information: There were acute and convalescent COVID-19 samples, and they came from the United States, Italy and Spain. Sources were T cells, B-cell-depleted T cells, or PBMCs; the material itself was cDNA or gDNA.

With V trimmed by 4 bases and J by 7 bases, 9 bases remained unmatched. The CDR3 length is 14 residues. CDR1 is SGHDN, CDR2 FVKESK, per germline. In the authors' methods: Reference gene primers were amplified, and this amplification served to estimate nucleated cell counts. TCRdb's copy holds only in-frame clones and misses some; the assay was immunoSEQ multiplex PCR. V, J and clone size are taken as reported in that table, and D and trimming were inferred from the DNA itself. The repertoire holds 65,000 to 75,000 clones, with about four fifths as singletons. This chain connects TRBV14 to TRBJ2-7, with TRBD1 matching over 8 bases. Sequencing used peripheral blood. The sequence was obtained from a human donor in a cohort sampled during active COVID-19. CDR3 sequence: CASSRVRGPFEQYF. DNA for the CDR3: TGTGCCAGCAGCCGAGTCAGGGGGCCCTTTGAGCAGTACTTC.